The 14 T cell receptor beta chains given below trace back to one sample, sequenced in a study of T cell responses to AZD1222 COVID-19 vaccine. The method was immunoSEQ multiplex PCR; TCRdb's version includes in-frame clones alone and lacks a portion of them. Of about 120,000 clones in the sample, 86% were seen once. The sequenced sample was peripheral blood, obtained 28 days after the second AZD1222 dose. The receptors originated from an adult who received the AZD1222 COVID-19 vaccine.

This chain links TRBV3-1 (or the pseudogene TRBV3-2) with TRBJ1-3; 7 nucleotides line up with TRBD1. The V gene end was trimmed by 1 base and the J gene end by 4 bases; junction bases not matched to a gene: 7. CDR1 is LGHDT and CDR2 is YNNKEL in the germline V gene (reference sequence). CDR3 length: 16 residues. The CDR3 nucleotides are TGTGCCAGCAGCCAAGGACAGGGTGGTGGCGGAAACACCATATATTTT. It encodes CASSQGQGGGGNTIYF.

The table lists this clone with a count of one. The chain employs TRBV12-3 or TRBV12-4 and TRBJ1-1; a possible D gene is TRBD1 (6 bases). The CDR3 contains 13 residues. The ends were cut back, 6 bases at V and 2 bases at J, with 10 bases in the middle. The CDR3 bases are TGTGCCAGCAGCAGCAGGGGAAACACTGAAGCTTTCTTT. Translated, it gives CASSSRGNTEAFF.

This clone was seen a few times. This chain links TRBV28 with TRBJ1-5, with D possibly TRBD1 on 5 matching bases. The CDR3 covers 14 residues. Trimming took off 8 bases at V and 6 bases at J, with 17 bases between the two ends. CDR1 is MDHEN and CDR2 is SYDVKM in the germline V gene. As DNA, the CDR3 is TGTGCCAGCCGTTCGGCAGGGATGATTCAGCCCCAGCATTTT. This codes for CASRSAGMIQPQHF.

The chain uses TRBV2 and TRBJ2-7, with a possible D match to TRBD1 (5 bases). V lost 9 bases and J 0 bases, leaving 9 bases between the germline ends. Germline CDR1 and CDR2: SNHLY and FYNNEI. This CDR3 comprises 12 residues. CDR3 in amino acids: CARRQGSYEQYF. CDR3 bases: TGTGCCAGGCGTCAGGGCTCCTACGAGCAGTACTTC.

This rearrangement joins TRBV18 to TRBJ2-4; perhaps D is TRBD1 or TRBD2 (5 bases each). Germline lookup yields CDR1 KGHSH and CDR2 LQKENI. CDR3 length equals 16 residues. Trimming stripped 3 bases from V and 5 bases from J, with 17 bases between. CDR3 bases: TGTGCCAGCTCACCCCTCCAGGGACGGGTTGAAAACATTCAGTACTTC. Amino acid sequence: CASSPLQGRVENIQYF.

CDR3 sequence (DNA): TGTGCCAGCAGTTCGGAGGCCATCGGGAACTATGGCTACACCTTC. Protein product: CASSSEAIGNYGYTF. V gene TRBV27 combines with J gene TRBJ1-2; D unclear. Trimming took 4 bases from V and 2 from J, leaving 14 bases between them. In germline, CDR1 is MNHEY, CDR2 SMNVEV (reference sequence). This CDR3 contains 15 residues.

This chain connects TRBV10-3 to TRBJ2-7, with D perhaps matching TRBD2 (5 bases). The CDR3 has 13 amino acids. CDR1 ENHRY and CDR2 SYGVKD come from the germline V gene. V lost 11 bases, J lost 0 bases, and 14 bases lay in between. This CDR3 is CAVTEENSYEQYF. In DNA form, the CDR3 reads TGTGCCGTTACGGAGGAAAACTCCTACGAGCAGTACTTC.

The count of this clone is one. The chain couples TRBV10-3 to TRBJ1-5; D not resolved. The CDR3 sequence is 15 residues long. Germline assignment: CDR1 ENHRY and CDR2 SYGVKD. V was shortened by 5 bases and J by 3 bases, with 14 bases between the two germline ends. The CDR3 sequence is CAISLSGGPNQPQHF. Here the CDR3 DNA reads TGTGCCATCAGTTTATCCGGAGGTCCCAATCAGCCCCAGCATTTT.

The chain recombines TRBV2 with TRBJ1-5; 11 positions match TRBD1. The J segment lost 6 bases and the V segment lost 4 bases, leaving 5 bases of the junction unmatched. CDR3 length: 15 residues. CDR1 is SNHLY and CDR2 is FYNNEI in the germline V gene. The CDR3: CASSGGTGGGQPQHF. The CDR3 DNA reads as TGTGCCAGCAGTGGCGGGACAGGGGGGGGTCAGCCCCAGCATTTT.

On this clone itself: Other DNA sequences of this sample code for an identical CDR3. This chain uses TRBV7-3 with TRBJ2-5; the D is unclear. With 2 bases removed from V and 5 bases from J, the gap between germline ends came to 9 bases. CDR1 and CDR2 from the germline V gene are SGHTA and FQGTGA. The length of the CDR3 is 13 residues. This CDR3 reads CASSLREGETQYF. CDR3 bases: TGTGCCAGCAGCTTACGAGAAGGGGAGACCCAGTACTTC. The full variable domain, completed using reference TRBV7-3 and TRBJ2-5, is GAGVSQTPSNKVTEKGKYVELRCDPISGHTALYWYRQSLGQGPEFLIYFQGTGAADDSGLPNDRFFAVRPEGSVSTLKIQRTERGDSAVYLCASSLREGETQYFGPGTRLLVL.

V is TRBV2 and J is TRBJ1-2; D gene unclear. CDR3 length: 15 residues. In germline, CDR1 is SNHLY, CDR2 FYNNEI. Trimming shortened V by 2 bases and J by 6 bases, and 16 bases separated the two germline ends. The CDR3 sequence is CASSETQVARDGYTF. The DNA for the CDR3 is TGTGCCAGCAGTGAAACGCAAGTGGCCAGAGATGGCTACACCTTC.

The V and J genes are TRBV5-1 and TRBJ2-3, with 7 bases aligning to TRBD2. After removal of 4 bases from V and 3 bases from J, the junction contained 5 bases not matched to a gene. In germline, CDR1 is SGHRS, CDR2 YFSETQ. There are 14 residues in the CDR3. CDR3 nucleotide sequence: TGCGCCAGCAGCCCGGGCGGGAGTACAGATACGCAGTATTTT. Protein: CASSPGGSTDTQYF.

The rearrangement links TRBV3-1 (or the pseudogene TRBV3-2) to TRBJ2-1; 9 bases align to TRBD2. The CDR3 is 16 residues long. From germline, CDR1 is LGHDT and CDR2 YNNKEL (reference sequence). The junction had 9 bases not matched to a gene; V was cut back by 2 bases and J by 7 bases. The CDR3 coding sequence is TGTGCCAGCAGCCAACCCGGACTAGCGATGATGAATGAGCAGTTCTTC. It encodes CASSQPGLAMMNEQFF.

The DNA for the CDR3 is TGCGCCAGCAGCTCCGGTCCAATCGGCACTGAAGCTTTCTTT. Its protein product is CASSSGPIGTEAFF. The chain recombines TRBV5-1 with TRBJ1-1; D unclear. This CDR3 has 14 residues. Germline loops: CDR1 SGHRS, CDR2 YFSETQ. Trimming left V 3 bases short and J 4 bases short, with 13 bases between.